One and the same sample provided the 8 T cell receptor beta chains below, sequenced in a study of cytomegalovirus exposure and HLA in healthy donors. Primers for the PCR totalled 60 Vbeta and 13 Jbeta. Some clones are missing from TCRdb's copy, which holds only in-frame ones; the method was immunoSEQ multiplex PCR. The sample data list approximately 30,000 clones. Specimen: PBMCs. The receptors were gathered from a woman in her thirties or forties in good health and CMV-seropositive.

The V and J genes are TRBV11-2 and TRBJ2-7; the match to TRBD2 covers 7 bases. V lost 1 base, J lost 3 bases, and 9 bases stayed unmatched. This CDR3 contains 16 residues. Looked up from germline, CDR1 is SGHAT and CDR2 is FQNNGV. For the CDR3, the DNA is TGTGCCAGCAGCTTAGCCCTTCGGACTAGGTTCTACGAGCAGTACTTC. Protein product: CASSLALRTRFYEQYF.

The rearrangement links TRBV28 to TRBJ2-5, with D perhaps TRBD1 (6 bases). V was shortened by 2 bases and J by 5 bases, with 12 bases between the two germline ends. The CDR3 length is 14 residues. Germline CDR1 reads MDHEN; CDR2 reads SYDVKM. As DNA, the CDR3 is TGTGCCAGCAGTTTAGTGGGGGCCGGGGAGACCCAGTACTTC. Residues: CASSLVGAGETQYF.

The chain links TRBV6-5 to TRBJ2-1; maybe TRBD1 (5 bases). Germline CDR1 is MNHEY and CDR2 is SVGAGI. The V gene lost 0 bases and the J gene lost 12 bases, with 9 bases spanning the gap. This CDR3 has 12 residues. CDR3 protein: CASSYSGVVQFF. The CDR3 nucleotides are TGTGCCAGCAGTTACTCAGGGGTGGTGCAGTTCTTC.

CDR3 DNA: TGTGCCAGCCTCTCGCGAGGGACAGGGGGCGCCTACGAGCAGTACTTC. It specifies CASLSRGTGGAYEQYF. The chain uses TRBV18 and TRBJ2-7; the match to TRBD1 covers 12 bases. Trimming took 8 bases from V and 2 from J; bases not matched to a gene: 10. Germline V gene data show CDR1 as KGHSH and CDR2 as LQKENI. The CDR3 has 16 residues.

J is TRBJ1-2 and V is TRBV14, with D unclear. The length of the CDR3 is 13 residues. V was clipped by 3 bases and J by 4 bases, with 9 bases between them. Germline lookup yields CDR1 SGHDN and CDR2 FVKESK. The CDR3 protein is CASSHGPAYGYTF. The DNA of the CDR3 is TGTGCCAGCAGCCATGGGCCTGCCTATGGCTACACCTTC.

This rearrangement joins TRBV18 to TRBJ2-7; 9 bases are shared with TRBD2. This CDR3 comprises 13 residues. Germline CDR1 KGHSH, CDR2 LQKENI. The junction had 1 base not matched to a gene; V was cut back by 3 bases and J by 4 bases. Written as DNA, the CDR3 is TGTGCCAGCTCACCGGCGGGAGGGTACGAGCAGTACTTC. It translates to CASSPAGGYEQYF.

V gene TRBV30 combines with J gene TRBJ2-7; 8 bases line up with TRBD1. There are 13 residues in the CDR3. The J segment lost 5 bases and the V segment lost 4 bases, leaving 7 bases of the junction unmatched. Germline lookup yields CDR1 GTSNPN and CDR2 SVGIG (reference sequence). CDR3 bases: TGTGCCTGGATGGTTCAGGGGGCCAACGAGCAGTACTTC. Amino acid sequence: CAWMVQGANEQYF. The full variable domain, rest sourced from reference TRBV30 and TRBJ2-7, is SQTIHQWPATLVQPVGSPLSLECTVEGTSNPNLYWYRQAAGRGLQLLFYSVGIGQISSEVPQNLSASRPQDRQFILSSKKLLLSDSGFYLCAWMVQGANEQYFGPGTRLTVT.

This chain joins TRBV6-5 and TRBJ2-1; 13 nucleotides align to TRBD2. Germline-derived CDR1 and CDR2 are MNHEY and SVGAGI. This CDR3 is built from 15 residues. V lost 5 bases and J lost 7; bases outside the gene matches: 5. In nucleotides, the CDR3 is TGTGCCAGCAGTCCGGGACTAGCGGGATTGAATGAGCAGTTCTTC. Translation gives CASSPGLAGLNEQFF.